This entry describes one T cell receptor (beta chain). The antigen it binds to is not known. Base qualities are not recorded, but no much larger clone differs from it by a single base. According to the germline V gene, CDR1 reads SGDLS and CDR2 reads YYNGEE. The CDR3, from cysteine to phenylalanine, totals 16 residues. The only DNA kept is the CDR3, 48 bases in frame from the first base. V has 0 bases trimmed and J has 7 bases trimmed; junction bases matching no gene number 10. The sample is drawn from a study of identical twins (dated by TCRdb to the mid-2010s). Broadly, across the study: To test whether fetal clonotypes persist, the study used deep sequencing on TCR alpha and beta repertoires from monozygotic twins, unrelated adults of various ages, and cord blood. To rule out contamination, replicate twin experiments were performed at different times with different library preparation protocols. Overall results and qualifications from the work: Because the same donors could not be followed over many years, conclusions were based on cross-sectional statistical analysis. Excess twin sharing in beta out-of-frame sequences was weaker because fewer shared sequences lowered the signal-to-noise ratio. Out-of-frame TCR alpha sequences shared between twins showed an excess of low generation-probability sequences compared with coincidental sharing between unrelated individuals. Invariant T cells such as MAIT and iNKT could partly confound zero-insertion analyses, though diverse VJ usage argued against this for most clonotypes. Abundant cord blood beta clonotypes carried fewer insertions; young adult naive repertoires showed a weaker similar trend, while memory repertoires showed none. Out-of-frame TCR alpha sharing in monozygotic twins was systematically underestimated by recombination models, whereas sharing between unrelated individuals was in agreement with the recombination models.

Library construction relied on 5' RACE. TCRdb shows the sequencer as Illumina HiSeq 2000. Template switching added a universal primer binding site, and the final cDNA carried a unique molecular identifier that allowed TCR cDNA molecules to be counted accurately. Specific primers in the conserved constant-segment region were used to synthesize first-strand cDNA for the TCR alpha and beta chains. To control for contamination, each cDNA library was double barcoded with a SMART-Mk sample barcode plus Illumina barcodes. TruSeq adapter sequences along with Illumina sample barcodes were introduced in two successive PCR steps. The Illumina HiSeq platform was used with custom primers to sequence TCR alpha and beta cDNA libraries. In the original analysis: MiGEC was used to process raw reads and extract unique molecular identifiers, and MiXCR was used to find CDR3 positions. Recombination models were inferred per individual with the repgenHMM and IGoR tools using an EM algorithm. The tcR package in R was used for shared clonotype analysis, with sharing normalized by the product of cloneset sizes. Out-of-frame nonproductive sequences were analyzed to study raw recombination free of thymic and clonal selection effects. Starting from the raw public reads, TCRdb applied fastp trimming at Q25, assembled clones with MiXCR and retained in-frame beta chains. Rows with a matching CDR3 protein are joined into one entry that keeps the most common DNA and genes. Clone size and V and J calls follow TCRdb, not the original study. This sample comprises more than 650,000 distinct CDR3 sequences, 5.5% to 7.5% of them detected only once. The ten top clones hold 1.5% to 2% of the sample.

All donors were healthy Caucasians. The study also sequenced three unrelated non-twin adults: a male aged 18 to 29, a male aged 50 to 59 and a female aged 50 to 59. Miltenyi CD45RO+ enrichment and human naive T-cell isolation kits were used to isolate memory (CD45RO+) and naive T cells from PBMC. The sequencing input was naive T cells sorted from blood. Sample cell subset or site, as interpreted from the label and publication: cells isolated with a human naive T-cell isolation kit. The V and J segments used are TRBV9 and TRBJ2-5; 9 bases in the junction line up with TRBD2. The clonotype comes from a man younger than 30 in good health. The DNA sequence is TGTGCCAGCAGCGTAGTTTCTAGCGGGGTGCGGGGGACCCAGTACTTC. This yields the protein CASSVVSSGVRGTQYF.